A single T cell receptor (beta chain) is shown here with its context. Its antigen is not known. TCR libraries each used approximately 3,200 ng of total RNA. TCRdb re-called the 5' RACE reads; every CDR3 protein appears as one record, without DNA. The sample holds 330,000 or so distinct CDR3 sequences. The entry originates in a study of monozygotic twins with inflammatory bowel disease. The CDR3 runs 16 residues. CDR1 and CDR2 from the germline V gene are SGHTA and FQGTGA. Findings of the study overall: No difference in repertoire similarity was seen between concordant and discordant twins, possibly because power was limited.

Sequencing was carried out using blood. The clonotype originates from a human donor with ulcerative colitis or Crohn's disease, or a healthy co-twin of an affected twin (not recorded which). The chain has TRBV7-3 and TRBJ2-1; checking the TCRdb D call of TRBD2 is not possible without DNA. The CDR3 reads CASSLSGTSGSNEQFF.